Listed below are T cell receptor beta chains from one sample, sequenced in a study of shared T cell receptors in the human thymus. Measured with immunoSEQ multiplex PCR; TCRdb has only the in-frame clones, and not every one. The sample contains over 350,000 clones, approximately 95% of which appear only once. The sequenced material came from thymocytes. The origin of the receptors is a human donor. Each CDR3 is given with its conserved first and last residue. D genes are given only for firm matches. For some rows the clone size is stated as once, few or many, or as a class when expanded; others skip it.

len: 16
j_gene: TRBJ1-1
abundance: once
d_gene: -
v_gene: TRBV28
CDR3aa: CASSFYGGALNTEAFF
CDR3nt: TGTGCCAGCAGTTTTTATGGGGGGGCGTTGAACACTGAAGCTTTCTTT

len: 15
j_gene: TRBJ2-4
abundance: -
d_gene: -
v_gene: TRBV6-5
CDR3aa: CASSSKPGTKNIQYF
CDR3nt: TGTGCCAGCAGTTCTAAACCAGGGACCAAAAACATTCAGTACTTC

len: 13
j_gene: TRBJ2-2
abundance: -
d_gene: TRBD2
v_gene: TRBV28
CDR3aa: CASIPSGEGELFF
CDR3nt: TGTGCCAGCATCCCTAGCGGGGAAGGGGAGCTGTTTTTT

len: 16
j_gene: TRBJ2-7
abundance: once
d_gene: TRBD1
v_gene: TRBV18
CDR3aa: CASSPGGGQGSHEQYF
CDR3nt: TGTGCCAGCTCACCGGGGGGGGGACAGGGAAGCCACGAGCAGTACTTC

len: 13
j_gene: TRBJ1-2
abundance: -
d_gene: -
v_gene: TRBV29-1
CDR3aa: CSVDKGINYGYTF
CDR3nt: TGCAGCGTTGATAAGGGGATTAACTATGGCTACACCTTC

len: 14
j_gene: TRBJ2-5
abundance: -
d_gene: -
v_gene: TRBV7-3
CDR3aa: CASSPLAGRETQYF
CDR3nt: TGTGCCAGCAGCCCCTTGGCCGGCAGGGAGACCCAGTACTTC

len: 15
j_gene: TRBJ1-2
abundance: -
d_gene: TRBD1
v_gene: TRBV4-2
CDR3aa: CASSQGDRVAYGYTF
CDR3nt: TGTGCCAGCAGCCAAGGGGACAGGGTGGCCTATGGCTACACCTTC

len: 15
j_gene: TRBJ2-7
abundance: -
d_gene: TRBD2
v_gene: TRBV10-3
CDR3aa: CAIRRTSGTYYEQYF
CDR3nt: TGTGCCATCAGAAGGACTAGCGGGACGTACTACGAGCAGTACTTC

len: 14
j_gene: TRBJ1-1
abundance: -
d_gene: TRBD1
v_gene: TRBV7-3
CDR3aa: CASSLGRGESEAFF
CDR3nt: TGTGCCAGCAGCTTAGGCAGGGGGGAATCTGAAGCTTTCTTT

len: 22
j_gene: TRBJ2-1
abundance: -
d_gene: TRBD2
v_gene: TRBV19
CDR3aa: CASSIYNWSGLAGLSSYNEQFF
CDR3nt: TGTGCCAGTAGTATTTATAATTGGTCGGGACTAGCGGGGTTAAGCTCCTACAATGAGCAGTTCTTC

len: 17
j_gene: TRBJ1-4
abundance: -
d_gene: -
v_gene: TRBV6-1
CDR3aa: CASSETRGKTTNEKLFF
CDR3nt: TGTGCCAGCAGTGAGACTCGCGGAAAGACAACTAATGAAAAACTGTTTTTT

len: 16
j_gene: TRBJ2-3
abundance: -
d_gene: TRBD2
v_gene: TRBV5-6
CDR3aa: CASSLVREGLTDTQYF
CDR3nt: TGTGCCAGCAGCTTGGTACGGGAGGGCCTAACAGATACGCAGTATTTT

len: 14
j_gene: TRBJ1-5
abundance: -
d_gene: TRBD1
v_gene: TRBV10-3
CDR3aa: CAIRKDRGNQPQHF
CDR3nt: TGTGCCATCAGGAAGGACAGGGGGAATCAGCCCCAGCATTTT

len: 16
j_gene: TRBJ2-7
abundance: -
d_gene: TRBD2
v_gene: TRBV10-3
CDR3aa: CAIAGKLQREPYEQYF
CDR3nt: TGTGCCATCGCCGGAAAGCTCCAGCGGGAGCCCTACGAGCAGTACTTC

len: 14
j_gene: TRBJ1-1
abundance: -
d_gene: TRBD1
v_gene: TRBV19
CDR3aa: CASLRDRGGFEAFF
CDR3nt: TGTGCCAGTCTACGGGACAGGGGAGGGTTTGAAGCTTTCTTT

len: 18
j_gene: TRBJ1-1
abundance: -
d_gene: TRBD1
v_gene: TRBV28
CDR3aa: CASSPDTSQGVLSNEAFF
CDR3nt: TGTGCCAGCAGCCCAGACACCTCCCAGGGGGTTCTTTCTAATGAAGCTTTCTTT

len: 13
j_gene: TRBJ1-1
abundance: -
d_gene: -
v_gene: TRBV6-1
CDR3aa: CASGYGRHTEAFF
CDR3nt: TGTGCCAGCGGATACGGGCGCCACACTGAAGCTTTCTTT